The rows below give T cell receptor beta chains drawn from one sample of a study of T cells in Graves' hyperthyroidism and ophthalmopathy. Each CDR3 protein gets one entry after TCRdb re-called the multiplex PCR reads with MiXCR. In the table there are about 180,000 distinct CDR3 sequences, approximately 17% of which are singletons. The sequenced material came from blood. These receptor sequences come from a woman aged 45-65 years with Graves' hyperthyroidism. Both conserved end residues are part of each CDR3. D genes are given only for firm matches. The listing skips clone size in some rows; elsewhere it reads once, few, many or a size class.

CASSVASSPGRYEQYF,TGTGCCAGCAGTGTTGCTAGCTCCCCGGGGCGCTACGAGCAGTACTTC,-,-,TRBV7-2,TRBJ2-7
CASSLGGSLNTEAFF,TGTGCCAGCAGCTTAGGCGGCAGCTTGAACACTGAAGCTTTCTTT,many,-,TRBV13,TRBJ1-1
CAISAVGGPYNEQFF,TGTGCCATCAGTGCGGTAGGGGGCCCCTACAATGAGCAGTTCTTC,many,TRBD1,TRBV10-3,TRBJ2-1
CASSRSGTWGTDTQYF,TGTGCCAGTAGCAGGTCGGGGACCTGGGGCACAGATACGCAGTATTTT,few,-,TRBV19,TRBJ2-3
CASSVVEGRGGYTF,TGTGCCAGCAGCGTAGTTGAGGGAAGGGGAGGCTACACCTTC,-,-,TRBV9,TRBJ1-2
CASSQRLTSGQGAYGYTF,TGTGCCAGCAGCCAAAGACTCACATCCGGACAGGGGGCCTATGGCTACACCTTC,-,TRBD1,TRBV3-1,TRBJ1-2
CASSGTLGDSPLHF,TGTGCCAGCTCAGGGACACTTGGGGATTCACCCCTCCACTTT,-,-,TRBV18,TRBJ1-6
CASMGGDTGELFF,TGTGCCAGCATGGGGGGCGACACCGGGGAGCTGTTTTTT,many,-,TRBV6-1,TRBJ2-2
CASSPGQGDEKLFF,TGTGCCAGCAGCCCAGGACAGGGGGATGAAAAACTGTTTTTT,few,TRBD1,TRBV5-8,TRBJ1-4
CSARDGEAGYTF,TGCAGTGCTCGGGACGGCGAAGCAGGCTACACCTTC,many,-,TRBV20-1,TRBJ1-2
CASSLRVADTQYF,TGTGCCAGCAGCTTAAGGGTTGCGGATACGCAGTATTTT,many,-,TRBV11-1,TRBJ2-3
CASSAWGDSSPLHF,TGTGCCAGCAGCGCCTGGGGAGATTCTTCACCCCTCCACTTT,few,-,TRBV9,TRBJ1-6
CASSGGGAFTYEQYF,TGTGCCAGTAGCGGGGGGGGAGCGTTCACCTACGAGCAGTACTTC,many,TRBD2,TRBV19,TRBJ2-7
CASSQPRGGSAKNIQYF,TGCGCCAGCAGCCAACCGCGGGGGGGCTCGGCCAAAAACATTCAGTACTTC,once,TRBD2,TRBV4-1,TRBJ2-4
CAISESGRGTDTQYF,TGTGCCATCAGTGAGAGTGGGAGGGGAACAGATACGCAGTATTTT,many,TRBD2,TRBV10-3,TRBJ2-3
CASSLDFAGSYGYTF,TGTGCCAGCAGCTTAGATTTCGCAGGGAGCTATGGCTACACCTTC,many,-,TRBV5-6,TRBJ1-2
CASSLAGKDEQYF,TGCGCCAGCAGCTTGGCAGGGAAAGACGAGCAGTACTTC,many,-,TRBV5-1,TRBJ2-7
CASSAQDASQPQHF,TGTGCCAGCTCAGCTCAGGATGCAAGTCAGCCCCAGCATTTT,once,-,TRBV18,TRBJ1-5
CATSETGGPNYGYAF,TGTGCCACCAGTGAAACAGGGGGCCCGAACTATGGCTACGCCTTC,few,TRBD1,TRBV24-1,TRBJ1-2
CASSLTSSYNEQFF,TGTGCCAGCAGCTTAACCAGCTCCTACAATGAGCAGTTCTTC,-,-,TRBV7-2,TRBJ2-1